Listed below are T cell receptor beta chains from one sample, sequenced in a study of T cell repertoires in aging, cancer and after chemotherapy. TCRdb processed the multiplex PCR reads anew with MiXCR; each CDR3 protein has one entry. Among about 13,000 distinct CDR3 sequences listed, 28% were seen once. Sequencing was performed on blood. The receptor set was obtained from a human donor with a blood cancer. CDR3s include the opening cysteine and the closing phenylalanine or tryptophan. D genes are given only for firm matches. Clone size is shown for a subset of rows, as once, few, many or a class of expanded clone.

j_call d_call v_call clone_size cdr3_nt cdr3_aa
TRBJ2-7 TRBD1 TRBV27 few TGTGCCAGCAGTTTATGGACAGGGGGAAGGGAGCAGTACTTC CASSLWTGGREQYF
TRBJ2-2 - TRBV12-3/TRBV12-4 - TGTGCCAGCAGTCGCGGGGACACCGGGGAGCTGTTTTTT CASSRGDTGELFF
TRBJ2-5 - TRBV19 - TGTGCCAGTATTCCCCCAGGCGCGGGGGCGCGCGAGACCCAGTACTTC CASIPPGAGARETQYF
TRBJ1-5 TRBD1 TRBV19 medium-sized TGTGCCAGTAGGACAGGGCACCCCAACAATCAGCCCCAGCATTTT CASRTGHPNNQPQHF
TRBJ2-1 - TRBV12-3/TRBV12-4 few TGTGCCAGCAGTGAGTCGTGGGAGCAGTTCTTC CASSESWEQFF
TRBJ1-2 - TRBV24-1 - TGTGCCACCAGTGATTGGGGTGGGTATGGCTACACCTTC CATSDWGGYGYTF
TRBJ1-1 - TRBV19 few TGTGCCAGTAAGGGGGAAAACATTGAAGCTTTCTTT CASKGENIEAFF
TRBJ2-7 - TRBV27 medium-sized TGTGCCAGCAGTCAGGGTAAGCAGCAGTACTTC CASSQGKQQYF
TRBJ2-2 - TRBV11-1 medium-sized TGTGCCAGCAGTTACGTTCGGGGGATCGGGGAGCTGTTTTTT CASSYVRGIGELFF
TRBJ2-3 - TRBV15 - TGTGCCACCAGCAGAGATCCTGGGTCAGATACGCAGTATTTT CATSRDPGSDTQYF
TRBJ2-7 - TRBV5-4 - TGTGCCAGCAGCTTGGAGAGCGTCCAGCCCATCGGGCAGCAGTACTTC CASSLESVQPIGQQYF
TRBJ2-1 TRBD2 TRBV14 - TGTGCCAGCAGCCCAATGGGACTAGCGGGATATTCCTACAATGAGCAGTTCTTC CASSPMGLAGYSYNEQFF
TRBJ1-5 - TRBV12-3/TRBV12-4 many TGTGCCAGCAGCTGGCTGCCTGGAGTTGGCAATCAGCCCCAGCATTTT CASSWLPGVGNQPQHF
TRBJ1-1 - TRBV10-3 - TGTGCCATCAGCAGGGAAAATGCAGCTTTCTTT CAISRENAAFF
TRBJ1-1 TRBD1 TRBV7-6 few TGTGCCAGCAGCTTATTCGGGACAGTTAACACTGAAGCTTTCTTT CASSLFGTVNTEAFF
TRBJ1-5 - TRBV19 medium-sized TGTGCCAGTAGGGTCGGTCCCAATCAGCCCCAGCATTTT CASRVGPNQPQHF
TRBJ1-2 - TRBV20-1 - TGCAGTAAACCGACGGAGAACTATGGCTACACCTTC CSKPTENYGYTF
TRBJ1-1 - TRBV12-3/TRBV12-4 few TGTGCCAGCACCTTACACCAGAACACTGAAGCTTTCTTT CASTLHQNTEAFF
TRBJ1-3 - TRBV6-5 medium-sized TGTGCCAGCAGTTACCAAATGACGGGTAGCTCTGGAAACACCATATATTTT CASSYQMTGSSGNTIYF
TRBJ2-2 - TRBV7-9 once TGTGCCAGCAGCTTAGGGAGAAACACCGGGGAGCTGTTTTTT CASSLGRNTGELFF
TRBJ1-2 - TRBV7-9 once TGTGCCAGCAGCTTATTCGGGGGCGAAGACTATGGCTACACCTTC CASSLFGGEDYGYTF
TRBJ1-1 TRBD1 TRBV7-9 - TGTGCCAGCAGACCAGGGGGGGACACTGAAGCTTTCTTT CASRPGGDTEAFF
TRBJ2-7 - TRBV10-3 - TGTGCCATCAGTGAGACCCGGGGCCCCTACGAGCAGTACTTC CAISETRGPYEQYF
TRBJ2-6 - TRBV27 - TGTGCCAGCAGTTATAGGACGTACCGGGCCAACGTCCTGACTTTC CASSYRTYRANVLTF
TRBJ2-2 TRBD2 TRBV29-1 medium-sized TGCAGCGTTGAAGGACTAGCGGGAGGGAGACACACCGGGGAGCTGTTTTTT CSVEGLAGGRHTGELFF
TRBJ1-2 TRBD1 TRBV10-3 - TGCGCCAGCAGCCTGGGACAGCTCTATGGCTACACCTTC CASSLGQLYGYTF
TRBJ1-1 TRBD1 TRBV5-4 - TGTGCCAGCAGCGTCGGGACAGGGGAGAACACTGAAGCTTTCTTT CASSVGTGENTEAFF
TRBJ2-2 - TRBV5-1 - TGCGCCAGCAGCGGTTATTCGAACACCGGGGAGCTGTTTTTT CASSGYSNTGELFF
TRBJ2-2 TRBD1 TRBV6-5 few TGTGCCAGCAGTTACTCGCCTTGGACAGGGCCCACCGGGGAGCTGTTTTTT CASSYSPWTGPTGELFF
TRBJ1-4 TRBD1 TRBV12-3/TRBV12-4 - TGTGCCAGCAGTTTTTTCAGGGGGGATGAAAAACTGTTTTTT CASSFFRGDEKLFF
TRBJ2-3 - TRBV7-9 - TGTGCCAGCAGGAACGGCAGGGGGGAAGATACGCAGTATTTT CASRNGRGEDTQYF
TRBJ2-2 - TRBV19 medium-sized TGTGCCAGTAGTATACACAACACCGGGGAGCTGTTTTTT CASSIHNTGELFF
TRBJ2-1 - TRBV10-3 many TGTGCCATCAATTCTAAAGGAGGTAACAATGAGCAGTTCTTC CAINSKGGNNEQFF
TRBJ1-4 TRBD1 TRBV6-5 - TGTGCCAGCAATCTGAATCCGACAGGGGTAGATGAAAAACTGTTTTTT CASNLNPTGVDEKLFF
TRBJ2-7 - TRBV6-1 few TGTGCCAGCACCTCAAACCGGGACGTCTTCTTCCCCTACGAGCAGTACTTC CASTSNRDVFFPYEQYF
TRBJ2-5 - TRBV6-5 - TGTGCCAGCAGTTATGAGGGTTGGGAGACCCAGTACTTC CASSYEGWETQYF
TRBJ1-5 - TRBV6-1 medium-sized TGTGCCAGCAGTGAAGCGGTCACTAACAGCATTTTT CASSEAVTNSIF